These 12 T cell receptor beta chains came from one sample sequenced in a study of human versus mouse CDR3 diversity and MHC coevolution. Clones were read by immunoSEQ multiplex PCR, and TCRdb kept only the in-frame ones, dropping some. The sample records 60,000 to 95,000 clones, roughly 90% being singletons. Material: naive CD4+ T cells from blood. Stated subset: CD45RO-negative CD62L-positive naive CD4 T cells. The receptors derive from a person between 25 and 70 years old in good health.

This CDR3 reads CASSEALGSIEKLFF. The CDR3 DNA sequence: TGTGCCAGCAGTGAAGCGCTGGGCAGCATTGAAAAACTGTTTTTT. The V and J genes are TRBV6-1 and TRBJ1-4; D unresolved. Trimming shortened V by 0 bases and J by 7 bases, and 12 bases separated the two germline ends. The CDR3 sequence is 15 residues long. The V gene's germline CDR1 is MNHNS and CDR2 SASEGT.

The chain combines TRBV30 with TRBJ2-5; no clear D gene. Per the germline V gene, CDR1 is GTSNPN and CDR2 is SVGIG (reference sequence). Trimming stripped 3 bases from V and 3 bases from J, with 20 bases between. The CDR3 has 16 amino acids. As DNA, the CDR3 is TGTGCCTGGAGCTCGTCGAGCCTTTTGGTCGAAGAGACCCAGTACTTC. Translation gives CAWSSSSLLVEETQYF.

The chain links TRBV7-3 to TRBJ2-1, with D possibly matching TRBD2 (5 bases). Germline lookup yields CDR1 SGHTA and CDR2 FQGTGA. The CDR3 spans 17 residues. The V end lost 1 base, the J end lost 1 base, and 14 bases lay between the germline ends. The CDR3 here is CASSLKVGDPSYNEQFF. The CDR3 region has the DNA TGTGCCAGCAGCTTAAAGGTCGGGGATCCGTCCTACAATGAGCAGTTCTTC.

The CDR3 spells CASSYGTSGNNEQFF. The CDR3, as DNA: TGTGCCAGCAGTTACGGTACTAGCGGAAACAATGAGCAGTTCTTC. The gene calls are TRBV6-5 and TRBJ2-1, with 8 bases fitting TRBD2. Germline values: CDR1 MNHEY, CDR2 SVGAGI. Germline trimming cut 2 bases from V and 5 bases from J; bases unmatched to any gene: 5. CDR3 length equals 15 residues.

There are a few counts of this clone. The chain is built from TRBV19 and TRBJ2-7, with 8 bases identical to TRBD2. The V segment lost 7 bases and the J segment 2 bases; nucleotides outside the gene matches: 7. The CDR3 covers 14 residues. The germline CDR1 and CDR2 sequences are LNHDA and SQIVND (reference sequence). In DNA, the CDR3 is TGTGCCAGTACCCCGGGAGCGGGGGCCTACGAGCAGTACTTC. Protein: CASTPGAGAYEQYF. Based on the CDR3 plus reference TRBV19 and TRBJ2-7, the full variable domain is DGGITQSPKYLFRKEGQNVTLSCEQNLNHDAMYWYRQDPGQGLRLIYYSQIVNDFQKGDIAEGYSVSREKKESFPLTVTSAQKNPTAFYLCASTPGAGAYEQYFGPGTRLTVT.

This chain joins TRBV2 and TRBJ2-5; a weak D match, TRBD2 (5 bases). Trimming cost V 2 bases and J 4 bases, with 14 bases left between them. There are 15 residues in the CDR3. In germline, CDR1 is SNHLY, CDR2 FYNNEI. The CDR3 bases are TGTGCCAGCAGTGAATCGGGGATTAGTGGAGAGACCCAGTACTTC. Translating gives CASSESGISGETQYF.

This chain links TRBV5-1 with TRBJ1-6; maybe TRBD1 (5 bases). CDR1 and CDR2 from the germline V gene are SGHRS and YFSETQ. The V gene lost 0 bases and the J gene lost 5 bases, with 15 bases spanning the gap. This CDR3 contains 17 residues. The CDR3 DNA follows: TGCGCCAGCAGCTTGGAGTGGGGGGATGGAAATAATTCACCCCTCCACTTT. Translated: CASSLEWGDGNNSPLHF.

This chain connects TRBV19 to TRBJ2-2, with a tentative D call TRBD1 (5 bases). CDR1 is LNHDA, CDR2 SQIVND, per germline (reference sequence). This CDR3 has 13 residues. V was trimmed by 5 bases and J by 5 bases, leaving 9 bases between them. The CDR3 loop is CASSLQGTGELFF. CDR3 bases: TGTGCCAGTAGTTTGCAGGGAACCGGGGAGCTGTTTTTT.

The chain joins TRBV9 to TRBJ2-3, with D possibly being TRBD2 (5 bases). The CDR3 loop spans 17 amino acids. Germline CDR1 SGDLS, CDR2 YYNGEE. V gave up 0 bases and J gave up 4 bases, with 18 bases separating them. The CDR3 region is CASSVATASRYPDTQYF. In DNA form, the CDR3 reads TGTGCCAGCAGCGTAGCTACTGCTAGCCGGTACCCAGATACGCAGTATTTT.

The chain is built from TRBV10-3 and TRBJ2-5; 9 bases agree with TRBD1. From germline, CDR1 is ENHRY and CDR2 SYGVKD. V dropped 6 bases and J dropped 2; count of bases not matched to a gene: 4. The CDR3 contains 14 residues. This chain's CDR3 is CAISNGQGQETQYF. The CDR3 DNA reads TGTGCCATCAGCAACGGACAGGGGCAAGAGACCCAGTACTTC.

J is TRBJ1-2 and V is TRBV25-1; D might be TRBD1 (5 bases). This CDR3 is 15 amino acids long. Trimming took off 4 bases at V and 3 bases at J, with 15 bases between the two ends. Germline CDR1 is MGHDK and CDR2 is SYGVNS. CDR3 sequence (DNA): TGTGCCAGCAGTGCTGGGCAGGGTATACACTATGGCTACACCTTC. Translating it yields CASSAGQGIHYGYTF.

This clone has a single count. Here the CDR3 reads CASSLTSGRVGGELFF. The CDR3 DNA is TGTGCCAGCAGCTTAACTAGCGGGAGGGTTGGCGGGGAGCTGTTTTTT. The rearrangement uses TRBV7-2 and TRBJ2-2; TRBD2 aligns across 13 bases. In germline, CDR1 is SGHTA, CDR2 FQGNSA. The CDR3 runs to 16 residues. V dropped 2 bases and J dropped 7; count of bases not matched to a gene: 4.